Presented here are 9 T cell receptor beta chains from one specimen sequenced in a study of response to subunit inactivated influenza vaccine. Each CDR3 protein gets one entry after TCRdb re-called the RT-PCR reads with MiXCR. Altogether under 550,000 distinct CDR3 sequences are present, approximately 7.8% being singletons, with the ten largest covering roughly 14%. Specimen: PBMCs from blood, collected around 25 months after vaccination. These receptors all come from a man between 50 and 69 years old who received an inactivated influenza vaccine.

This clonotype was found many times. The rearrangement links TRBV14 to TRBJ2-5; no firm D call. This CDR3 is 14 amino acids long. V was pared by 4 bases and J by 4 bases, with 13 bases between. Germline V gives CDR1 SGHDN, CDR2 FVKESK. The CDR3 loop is CASSPLGPAETQYF. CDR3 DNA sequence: TGTGCCAGCAGCCCCCTAGGACCCGCAGAGACCCAGTACTTC.

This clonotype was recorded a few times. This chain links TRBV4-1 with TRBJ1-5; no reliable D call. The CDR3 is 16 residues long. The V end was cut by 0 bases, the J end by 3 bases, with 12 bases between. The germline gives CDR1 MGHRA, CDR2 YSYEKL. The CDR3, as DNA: TGCGCCAGCAGCCAAGATCCGGGGAATTCCAATCAGCCCCAGCATTTT. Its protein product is CASSQDPGNSNQPQHF.

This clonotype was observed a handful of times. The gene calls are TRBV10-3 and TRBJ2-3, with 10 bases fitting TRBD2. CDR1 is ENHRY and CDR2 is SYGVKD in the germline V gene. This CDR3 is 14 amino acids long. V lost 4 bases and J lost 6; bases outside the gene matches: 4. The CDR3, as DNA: TGTGCCATCAGTGCAGCGGGAGGGCTTGATACGCAGTATTTT. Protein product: CAISAAGGLDTQYF.

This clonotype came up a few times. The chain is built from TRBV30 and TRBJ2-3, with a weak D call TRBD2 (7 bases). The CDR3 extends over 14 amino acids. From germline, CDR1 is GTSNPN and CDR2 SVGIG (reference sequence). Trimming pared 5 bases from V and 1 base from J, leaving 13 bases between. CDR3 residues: CAWRTGGGTDTQYF. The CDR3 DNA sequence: TGTGCCTGGCGAACGGGGGGCGGCACAGATACGCAGTATTTT.

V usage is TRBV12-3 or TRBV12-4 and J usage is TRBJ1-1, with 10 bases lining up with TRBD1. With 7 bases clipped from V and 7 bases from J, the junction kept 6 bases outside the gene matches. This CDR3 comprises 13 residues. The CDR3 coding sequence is TGTGCCAGCAATCCGACAGGGGGCCTTGAAGCTTTCTTT. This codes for CASNPTGGLEAFF.

For the CDR3, the DNA is TGTGCCAGCAGAGAATCCACGGGCCTCTCCTACGAGCAGTACTTC. Amino acid sequence: CASRESTGLSYEQYF. V gene TRBV6-1 combines with J gene TRBJ2-7; D uncertain. Germline V gene sequence: CDR1 MNHNS, CDR2 SASEGT. Deletions cut 6 bases from V and 0 bases from J, with 15 bases between. CDR3 length: 15 amino acids.

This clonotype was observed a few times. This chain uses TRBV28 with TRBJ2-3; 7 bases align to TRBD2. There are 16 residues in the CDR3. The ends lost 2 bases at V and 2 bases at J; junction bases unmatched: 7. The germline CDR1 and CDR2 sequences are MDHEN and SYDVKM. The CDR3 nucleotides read TGTGCCAGCAGTTTACCGACTAGCAGGTTCACAGATACGCAGTATTTT. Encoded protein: CASSLPTSRFTDTQYF.

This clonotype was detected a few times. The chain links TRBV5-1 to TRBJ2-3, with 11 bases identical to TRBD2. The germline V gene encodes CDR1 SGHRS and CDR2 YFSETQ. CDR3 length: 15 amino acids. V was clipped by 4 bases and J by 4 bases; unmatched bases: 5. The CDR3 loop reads CASSKTSGGADTQYF. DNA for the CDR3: TGCGCCAGCAGCAAAACTAGCGGGGGCGCAGATACGCAGTATTTT.

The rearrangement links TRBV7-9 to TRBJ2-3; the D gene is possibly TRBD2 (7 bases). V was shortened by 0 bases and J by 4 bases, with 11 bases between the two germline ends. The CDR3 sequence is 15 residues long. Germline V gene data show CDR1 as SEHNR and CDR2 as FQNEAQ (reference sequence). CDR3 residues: CASSLAIGGPDTQYF. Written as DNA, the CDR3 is TGTGCCAGCAGCTTAGCGATCGGGGGGCCAGATACGCAGTATTTT.